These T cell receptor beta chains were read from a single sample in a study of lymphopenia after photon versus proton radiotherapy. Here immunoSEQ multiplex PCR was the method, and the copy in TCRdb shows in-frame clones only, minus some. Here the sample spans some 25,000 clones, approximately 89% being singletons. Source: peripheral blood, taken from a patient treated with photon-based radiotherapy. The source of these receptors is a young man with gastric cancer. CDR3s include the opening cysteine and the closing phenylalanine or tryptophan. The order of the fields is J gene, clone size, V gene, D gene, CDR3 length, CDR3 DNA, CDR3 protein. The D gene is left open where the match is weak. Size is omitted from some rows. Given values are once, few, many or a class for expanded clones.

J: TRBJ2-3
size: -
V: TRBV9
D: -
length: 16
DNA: TGTGCCAGCAGCGGGGGTTCAAGTGGAGGCACAGATACGCAGTATTTT
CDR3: CASSGGSSGGTDTQYF

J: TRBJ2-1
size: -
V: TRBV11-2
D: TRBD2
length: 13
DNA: TGTGCCAGCAGCAACAATCTAGCGGATGAGCAGTTCTTC
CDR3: CASSNNLADEQFF

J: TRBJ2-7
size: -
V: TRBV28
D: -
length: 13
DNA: TGTGCCAGCAGTGAGGCCCCATCCTACGAGCAGTACTTC
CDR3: CASSEAPSYEQYF

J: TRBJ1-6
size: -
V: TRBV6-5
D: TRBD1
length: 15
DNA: TGTGCCAGCAGTTACTCTCGACAGGGGAAATCACCCCTCCACTTT
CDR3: CASSYSRQGKSPLHF

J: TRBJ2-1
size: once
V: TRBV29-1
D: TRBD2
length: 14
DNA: TGCAGCGCTCAGACTAGCGGGGCTTACAATGAGCAGTTCTTC
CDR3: CSAQTSGAYNEQFF

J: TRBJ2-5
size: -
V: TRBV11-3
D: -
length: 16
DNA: TGTGCCAGCAGCTTAGATCCGGTTCAGAGACTAGAGACCCAGTACTTC
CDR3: CASSLDPVQRLETQYF

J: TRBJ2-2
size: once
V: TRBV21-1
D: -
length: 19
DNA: TGTGCCAGCAGCAAAGTACTAGCGGGGGGCATAAGGAACACCGGGGAGCTGTTTTTT
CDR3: CASSKVLAGGIRNTGELFF

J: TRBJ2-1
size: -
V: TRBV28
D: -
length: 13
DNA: TGTGCCAGCAAGGAAGGCCGTTACAATGAGCAGTTCTTC
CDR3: CASKEGRYNEQFF

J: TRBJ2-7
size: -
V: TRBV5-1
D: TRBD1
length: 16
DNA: TGCGCCAGCAGCTTGGGAACGACAGGGGGAAACTACGAGCAGTACTTC
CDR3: CASSLGTTGGNYEQYF

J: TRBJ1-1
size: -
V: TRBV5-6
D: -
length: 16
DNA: TGTGCCAGCAGCTCCGTGACCCGCTCGACTACGGGTGCAGCTTTCTTT
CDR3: CASSSVTRSTTGAAFF

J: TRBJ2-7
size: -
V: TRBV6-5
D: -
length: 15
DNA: TGTGCCAGCAGTTACTCGACAGGCTTAGCCTACGAGCAGTACTTC
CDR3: CASSYSTGLAYEQYF

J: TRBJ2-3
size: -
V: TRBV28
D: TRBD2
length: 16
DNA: TGTGCCAGCAGTTTATTGGGCGGGAGGAGCACGGATACGCAGTATTTT
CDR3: CASSLLGGRSTDTQYF

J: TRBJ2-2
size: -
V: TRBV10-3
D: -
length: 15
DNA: TGTGCCATCAGTGGGGGGACCGCGAACACCGGGGAGCTGTTTTTT
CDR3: CAISGGTANTGELFF

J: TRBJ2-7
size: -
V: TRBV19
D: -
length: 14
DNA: TGTGCCAGTAGTATCTCGAGACAAAACTACGAGCAGTACTTC
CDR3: CASSISRQNYEQYF

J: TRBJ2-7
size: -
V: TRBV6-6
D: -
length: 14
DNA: TGTGCCAGCAGTCCCGGGAGTGCAGTCCACGAGCAGTACTTC
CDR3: CASSPGSAVHEQYF

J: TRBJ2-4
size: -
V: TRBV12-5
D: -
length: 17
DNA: TGTGCTAGTGGTTTCTCCGAAAAGGGAATCGCCAAAAACATTCAGTACTTC
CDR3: CASGFSEKGIAKNIQYF

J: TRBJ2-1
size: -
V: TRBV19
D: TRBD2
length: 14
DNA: TGTGCCAGTAGTATTAGCGGGAGCAACAATGAGCAGTTCTTC
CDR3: CASSISGSNNEQFF

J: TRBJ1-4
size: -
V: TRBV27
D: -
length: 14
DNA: TGTGCCAGCGGGCAGGGCGCAACTAATGAAAAACTGTTTTTT
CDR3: CASGQGATNEKLFF

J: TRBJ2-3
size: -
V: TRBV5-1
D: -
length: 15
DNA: TGCGCCAGCAGCTTCGGGGTCTCTAGCACAGATACGCAGTATTTT
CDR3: CASSFGVSSTDTQYF

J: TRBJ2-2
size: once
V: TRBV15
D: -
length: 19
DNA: TGTGCCACCAGCATAGACAGGGACTTAAGGGTGAGCAGCACCGGGGAGCTGTTTTTT
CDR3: CATSIDRDLRVSSTGELFF